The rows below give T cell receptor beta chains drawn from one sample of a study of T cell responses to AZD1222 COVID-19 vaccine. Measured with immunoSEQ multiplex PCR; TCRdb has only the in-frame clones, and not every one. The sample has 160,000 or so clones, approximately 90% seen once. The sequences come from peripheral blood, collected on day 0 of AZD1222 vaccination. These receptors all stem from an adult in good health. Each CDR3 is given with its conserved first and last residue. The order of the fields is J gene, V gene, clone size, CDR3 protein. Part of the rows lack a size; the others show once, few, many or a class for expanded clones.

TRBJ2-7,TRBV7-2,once,CASSTAGGYEQYF
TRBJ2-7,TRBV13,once,CASSSPGVYEQYF
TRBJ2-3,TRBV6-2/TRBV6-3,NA,CASSLRFGTDTQYF
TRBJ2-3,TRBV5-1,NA,CASSTGTLGTDTQYF
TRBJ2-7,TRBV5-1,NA,CASSPGTSGRNEQYF
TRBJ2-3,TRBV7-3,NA,CASSMSGSSTDTQYF
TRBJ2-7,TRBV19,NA,CASSPRGLITTYEQYF
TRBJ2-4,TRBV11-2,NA,CASSLIRRPNIQYF
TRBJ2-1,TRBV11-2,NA,CASSAIRGAHNEQFF
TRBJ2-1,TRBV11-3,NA,CASSLPLGGSSYNEQFF
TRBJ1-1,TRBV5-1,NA,CASSILSYPGQGGVDTEAFF
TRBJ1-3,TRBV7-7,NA,CASSLPPGATRSGNTIYF
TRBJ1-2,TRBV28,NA,CASSFQQGYGYTF
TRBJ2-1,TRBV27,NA,CASSLSLGTSGRYEQFF
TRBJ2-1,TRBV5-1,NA,CASSRSGTGADNEQFF
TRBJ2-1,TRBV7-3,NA,CASSRTSGSSYNEQFF
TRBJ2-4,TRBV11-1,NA,CASSLGSRNIQYF
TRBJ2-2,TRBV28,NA,CASSPWTSGSYTGELFF
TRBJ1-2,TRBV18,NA,CASSPSGDYGYTF
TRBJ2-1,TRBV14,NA,CASSQELAGQSYNEQFF
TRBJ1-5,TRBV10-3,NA,CAISEASNQPQHF
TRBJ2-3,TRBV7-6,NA,CASSRGGSTDTQYF
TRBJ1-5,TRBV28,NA,CASRAGQAHQPQHF
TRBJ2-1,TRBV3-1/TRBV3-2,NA,CASSDEGGSYNEQFF
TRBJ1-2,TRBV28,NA,CASSLSVPRGGKGYTF
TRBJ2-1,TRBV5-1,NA,CASRTGLVGYNEQFF
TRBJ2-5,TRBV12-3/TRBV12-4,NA,CASSGRETQYF
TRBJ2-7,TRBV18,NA,CASSPPGQGPGKQYF
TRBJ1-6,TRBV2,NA,CARTGQGESPLHF
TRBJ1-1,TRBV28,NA,CASRQNTEAFF
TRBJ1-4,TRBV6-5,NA,CASRPRIGEKLFF
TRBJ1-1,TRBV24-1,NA,CATSQDSNTEAFF
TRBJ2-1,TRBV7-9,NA,CASSFPTNEQFF
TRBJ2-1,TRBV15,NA,CATSPRLAGSYNEQFF
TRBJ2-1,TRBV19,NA,CASSGRTSQLYNEQFF